A selection of T cell receptor beta chains follows, all from one sample in a study of T cells in Graves' hyperthyroidism and ophthalmopathy. TCRdb called the multiplex PCR reads again in MiXCR, with one record for every CDR3 protein. Here the sample spans about 590,000 distinct CDR3 sequences, approximately 15% being singletons. Sequenced sample: blood. The receptors originated from a woman aged 18-29 years with Graves' ophthalmopathy. The conserved cysteine and the conserved F or W are not part of the CDR3 here. Each record gives: clone size, J gene, V gene, CDR3 protein. Rows give clone size only sometimes, using once, few, many, or a class for an expanded clone.

clone_size: many
j_call: TRBJ1-2
v_call: TRBV28
cdr3_aa: ASSQARGQLGGYT

clone_size: many
j_call: TRBJ2-1
v_call: TRBV11-2
cdr3_aa: ASSLRLAGGTLYNEQF

clone_size: many
j_call: TRBJ2-7
v_call: TRBV6-2/TRBV6-3
cdr3_aa: ASSYSKDSGYEQY

clone_size: few
j_call: TRBJ2-3
v_call: TRBV6-1
cdr3_aa: ASSSLAGAGDTQY

clone_size: many
j_call: TRBJ2-2
v_call: TRBV5-6
cdr3_aa: ASSLGAEGNTGELF

clone_size: many
j_call: TRBJ2-1
v_call: TRBV15
cdr3_aa: ATSVRDTYNEQF

clone_size: many
j_call: TRBJ2-3
v_call: TRBV11-2
cdr3_aa: ASSLDLTDTQY

clone_size: NA
j_call: TRBJ1-2
v_call: TRBV11-3
cdr3_aa: ASSLDTHRTYGCT

clone_size: many
j_call: TRBJ2-7
v_call: TRBV15
cdr3_aa: ATSRGSRREGRDEQY

clone_size: many
j_call: TRBJ2-3
v_call: TRBV13
cdr3_aa: ASSPERGTSESTDTQY

clone_size: many
j_call: TRBJ1-1
v_call: TRBV24-1
cdr3_aa: ATSEGGRGTEAF

clone_size: few
j_call: TRBJ2-1
v_call: TRBV20-1
cdr3_aa: SAEVAGSYNEQF

clone_size: few
j_call: TRBJ2-3
v_call: TRBV27
cdr3_aa: ASMQGRSTDTQY

clone_size: many
j_call: TRBJ2-5
v_call: TRBV7-2
cdr3_aa: ASSLASGFQETQY

clone_size: many
j_call: TRBJ2-1
v_call: TRBV28
cdr3_aa: ASSTPSLSSYNEQF

clone_size: NA
j_call: TRBJ2-7
v_call: TRBV7-8
cdr3_aa: ASSLLGTTYEQY

clone_size: many
j_call: TRBJ1-5
v_call: TRBV24-1
cdr3_aa: ATSDFNQPQH